These 15 T cell receptor beta chains were sequenced from one sample in a study of T-cell memory formation after mild COVID-19. Each CDR3 protein is one row after TCRdb ran MiXCR on the 5' RACE reads. This sample has roughly 500,000 distinct CDR3 sequences, with around 21% found just once. The sequencing input was PBMCs or a T cell subset sorted from them (not recorded which). Receptor source: an adult woman who had mild COVID-19 (a few samples of this study predate the infection). Cell type and time point are not known.

This rearrangement joins TRBV24-1 to TRBJ2-1; D uncertain. This CDR3 spans 15 amino acids. V was clipped by 4 bases and J by 3 bases, with 12 bases between them. The germline V gene encodes CDR1 KGHDR and CDR2 SFDVKD. Written as DNA, the CDR3 is TGTGCCACCAGTGAGGCATTAGGAATCTACAATGAGCAGTTCTTC. It is translated as CATSEALGIYNEQFF.

This clonotype occurred a few times. The J gene is TRBJ1-1, the V gene TRBV9, with no clear D. Germline CDR1 is SGDLS and CDR2 is YYNGEE. The CDR3 is 15 residues long. The ends were cut back, 0 bases at V and 0 bases at J, with 9 bases in the middle. This chain's CDR3 is CASSVVGLMNTEAFF. In DNA form, the CDR3 reads TGTGCCAGCAGCGTAGTTGGACTCATGAACACTGAAGCTTTCTTT.

The chain employs TRBV7-2 and TRBJ1-1, with TRBD1 matching over 8 bases. The germline gives CDR1 SGHTA, CDR2 FQGNSA. This CDR3 has 15 amino acids. V dropped 4 bases and J dropped 6; count of bases not matched to a gene: 10. CDR3 bases: TGTGCCAGCAGCTCCCAGGGGGCTTGGGACTCTGAAGCTTTCTTT. Protein sequence: CASSSQGAWDSEAFF.

A few counts support this clonotype. This chain links TRBV20-1 with TRBJ1-1; D not resolved. With 0 bases removed from V and 1 base from J, the gap between germline ends came to 0 bases. This CDR3 is 11 amino acids long. The germline gives CDR1 DFQATT, CDR2 SNEGSKA (reference sequence). The CDR3 here is CSARENTEAFF. The CDR3 DNA sequence: TGCAGTGCTAGAGAGAACACTGAAGCTTTCTTT.

The chain uses TRBV12-3 or TRBV12-4 and TRBJ2-6; possible D gene TRBD1, 6 bases. The CDR3 has 17 residues. Trimming cost V 5 bases and J 0 bases, with 14 bases left between them. The CDR3 DNA is TGTGCCAGCAGTCCGAATACAGGGAACTCTGGGGCCAACGTCCTGACTTTC. Translated, it gives CASSPNTGNSGANVLTF.

This clonotype showed up just a few times. The V call is TRBV5-1, the J call TRBJ1-6; 8 bases agree with TRBD1. Germline CDR1 reads SGHRS; CDR2 reads YFSETQ. With 3 bases clipped from V and 7 bases from J, the junction kept 3 bases outside the gene matches. This CDR3 comprises 14 residues. The CDR3 protein is CASSSDRENSPLHF. The CDR3 DNA reads as TGCGCCAGCAGCTCGGACAGGGAGAATTCACCCCTCCACTTT.

The J gene is TRBJ1-2, the V gene TRBV7-2; D remains unclear. Germline CDR1 SGHTA, CDR2 FQGNSA. Trimming cost V 5 bases and J 6 bases, with 10 bases left between them. This CDR3 contains 12 residues. As DNA, the CDR3 is TGTGCCAGCAGCGTTGGGGTCAATGGCTACACCTTC. Protein product: CASSVGVNGYTF.

This sequence joins TRBV6-5 and TRBJ2-7; 9 bases line up with TRBD1. V shed 0 bases, J shed 3 bases, and the junction held 12 bases outside the gene matches. This CDR3 spans 18 amino acids. In germline, CDR1 is MNHEY, CDR2 SVGAGI. The CDR3 loop is CASSYSANRDRVFYEQYF. CDR3 DNA sequence: TGTGCCAGCAGTTACTCGGCGAACCGGGACAGGGTTTTCTACGAGCAGTACTTC.

This sequence joins TRBV7-6 and TRBJ2-1; 7 nucleotides line up with TRBD1. Trimming removed 3 bases from V and 9 bases from J; junction bases left unmatched: 11. Germline loops: CDR1 SGHVS, CDR2 FNYEAQ. There are 15 residues in the CDR3. CDR3 nucleotide sequence: TGTGCCAGCAGCTTGGCCCAGGGGGTTCGGAGTGAGCAGTTCTTC. Translated: CASSLAQGVRSEQFF.

The V gene is TRBV5-5, the J gene TRBJ2-7, with 9 bases identical to TRBD2. Germline-derived CDR1 and CDR2 are SGHKS and YYEKEE (reference sequence). V trimming: 2 bases; J trimming: 6 bases; junction bases outside the gene matches: 9. The CDR3 contains 15 residues. The CDR3 bases are TGTGCCAGCAGCTTCCCCGGCGGGGGGGCAGCCGAGCAGTACTTC. Protein sequence: CASSFPGGGAAEQYF. Looking up the rest from reference TRBV5-5 and TRBJ2-7 gives the full variable domain: DAGVTQSPTHLIKTRGQQVTLRCSPISGHKSVSWYQQVLGQGPQFIFQYYEKEERGRGNFPDRFSARQFPNYSSELNVNALLLGDSALYLCASSFPGGGAAEQYFGPGTRLTVT.

This chain links TRBV29-1 with TRBJ2-7, with TRBD1 matching 7 bases. Germline V CDR1 and CDR2: SQVTM, ANQGSEA. Losses at the gene ends were 6 bases for V and 3 bases for J; bases not matched to a gene: 8. The CDR3 length is 13 residues. The CDR3 spells CSVEKGAGYEQYF. DNA of the CDR3: TGCAGCGTGGAAAAGGGGGCCGGCTACGAGCAGTACTTC.

Of note for this clonotype: A much larger clone lies one base from this, so it may be a read error. The CDR3 region is CASRQGNSYEQYF. The DNA of the CDR3 is TGTGCCAGCAGACAGGGGAACTCCTACGAGCAGTACTTC. The chain joins TRBV25-1 to TRBJ2-7; TRBD1 matches 7 bases. Trimming removed 6 bases from V and 0 bases from J; junction bases left unmatched: 2. This CDR3 comprises 13 residues. Germline CDR1 MGHDK, CDR2 SYGVNS.

This clonotype has just a few counts. The rearrangement joins TRBV6-2 or TRBV6-3 to TRBJ1-2, with 7 bases fitting TRBD1. J was trimmed by 7 bases and V by 8 bases; bases with no gene match: 13. The CDR3 extends over 14 amino acids. CDR1 and CDR2 (germline): MNHEY, SVGEGT. For the CDR3, the DNA is TGTGCCAGCTCTCTACGACAGGGTCCGACTGGCTACACCTTC. The encoded protein is CASSLRQGPTGYTF.

CDR3 sequence: CATSDGYGYTF. CDR3 DNA: TGTGCCACCAGTGATGGGTACGGCTACACCTTC. The chain employs TRBV24-1 and TRBJ1-2; D not resolved. The germline V gene has CDR1 KGHDR and CDR2 SFDVKD. With 3 bases removed from V and 8 bases from J, the gap between germline ends came to 6 bases. The CDR3 runs 11 residues.

This chain links TRBV27 with TRBJ2-1; D is undetermined. Per the germline V gene, CDR1 is MNHEY and CDR2 is SMNVEV (reference sequence). This CDR3 region has 16 residues. V was cut by 5 bases and J by 0 bases, with 14 bases left in between. The CDR3 DNA sequence: TGTGCCAGCAGTACCGCCCGCGGTAGCTCCTACAATGAGCAGTTCTTC. Translated: CASSTARGSSYNEQFF.